This T cell receptor (beta chain) was retrieved from a study of regulatory T cells in long-lasting Graves disease. Study results and caveats: Sharing of public clonotypes was greater in persistent patients (around 2,500) than in new patients (around 930).

V was pared by 7 bases and J by 6 bases, with 15 bases between. The CDR3 sequence is 12 residues long. Germline V CDR1 and CDR2: DFQATT, SNEGSKA (reference sequence). Assembly of TCR beta libraries relied on iRepertoire HTBI primers together with Arm-PCR of CDR3 regions. A single record per CDR3 protein comes from TCRdb applying MiXCR to the multiplex PCR reads. The sample carries about 430,000 distinct CDR3 sequences, around 20% recorded once. This clonotype was detected many times. Its cognate antigen is unknown. Described time point: persistent/refractory GD, antithyroid drugs over 5 years with positive TRAb. PBMC-extracted RNA yielded the TCR library. Guidelines of the American Thyroid Association were used to diagnose Graves' disease.

This material consisted of peripheral blood mononuclear cells (PBMCs), taken when the disease was refractory, from a patient treated with antithyroid drugs. The chain combines TRBV20-1 with TRBJ2-5; possible D gene TRBD2, 6 bases. This receptor was taken from a female donor with Graves disease. The CDR3 loop reads CSVSTSRQTQYF. In nucleotides, the CDR3 is TGCAGTGTCTCGACTAGTCGCCAGACCCAGTACTTC.